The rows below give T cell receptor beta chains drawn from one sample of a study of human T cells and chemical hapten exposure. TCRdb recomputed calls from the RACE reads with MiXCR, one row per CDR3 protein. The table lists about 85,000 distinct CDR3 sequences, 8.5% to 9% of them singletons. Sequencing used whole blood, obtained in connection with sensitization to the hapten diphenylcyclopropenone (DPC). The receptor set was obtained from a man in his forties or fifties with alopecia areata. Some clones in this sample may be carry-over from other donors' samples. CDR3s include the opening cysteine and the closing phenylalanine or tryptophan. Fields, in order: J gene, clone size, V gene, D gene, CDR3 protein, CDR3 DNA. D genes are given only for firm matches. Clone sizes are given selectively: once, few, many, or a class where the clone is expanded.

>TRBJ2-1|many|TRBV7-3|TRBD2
CASSLGGSNVNEQFF
TGTGCCAGCAGCTTGGGCGGGAGTAACGTGAATGAGCAGTTCTTC
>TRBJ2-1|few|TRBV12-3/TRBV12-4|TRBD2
CASRLSGGGPYNEQFF
TGTGCCAGCAGGTTGAGTGGCGGGGGACCGTACAATGAGCAGTTCTTC
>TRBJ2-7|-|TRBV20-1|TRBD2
CSARLAGGVREQYF
TGCAGTGCTAGACTAGCGGGAGGTGTGCGCGAGCAGTACTTC
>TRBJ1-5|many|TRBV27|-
CASSSIEGLSNQPQHF
TGTGCCAGCAGTTCTATAGAGGGGTTGAGCAATCAGCCCCAGCATTTT
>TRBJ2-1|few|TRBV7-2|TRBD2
CASSPSLAAEPNEQFF
TGTGCCAGCAGCCCCTCGCTAGCGGCAGAACCCAATGAGCAGTTCTTC
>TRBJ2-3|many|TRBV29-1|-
CSVEAGTDTQYF
TGCAGCGTTGAAGCGGGCACAGATACGCAGTATTTT
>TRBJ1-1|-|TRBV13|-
CASSQQNTEAFF
TGTGCCAGCAGCCAGCAGAACACTGAAGCTTTCTTT
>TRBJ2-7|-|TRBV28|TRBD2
CASSRTSGRVYEQYF
TGTGCCAGCAGCCGAACTAGCGGGAGAGTCTACGAGCAGTACTTC
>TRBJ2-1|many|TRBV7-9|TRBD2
CASSALVGLAGGGSYNEQFF
TGTGCCAGCAGCGCGCTTGTGGGACTAGCGGGAGGAGGGTCCTACAATGAGCAGTTCTTC
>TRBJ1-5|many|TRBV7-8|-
CASSHEGELAQHF
TGTGCCAGCAGCCATGAGGGGGAGCTCGCCCAGCATTTT
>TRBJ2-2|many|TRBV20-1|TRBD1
CSARDRWGQGSGELFF
TGCAGTGCTAGAGATAGATGGGGACAGGGGTCCGGGGAGCTGTTTTTT
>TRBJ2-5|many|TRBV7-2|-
CASRRDLQETQYF
TGTGCCAGCAGAAGGGACCTACAAGAGACCCAGTACTTC
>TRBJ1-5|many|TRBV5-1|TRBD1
CASSLAGQSNQPQHF
TGCGCCAGCAGCTTGGCGGGACAGAGCAATCAGCCCCAGCATTTT
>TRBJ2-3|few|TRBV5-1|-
CASIKDRPGADTQYF
TGCGCCAGCATCAAAGACAGACCGGGCGCAGATACGCAGTATTTT
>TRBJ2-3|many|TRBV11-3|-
CASSPKPALSHSTDTQYF
TGTGCCAGCAGCCCCAAGCCGGCCCTCTCGCACTCCACAGATACGCAGTATTTT
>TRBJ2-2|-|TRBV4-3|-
CASSQEGGIGELFF
TGCGCCAGCAGCCAAGAAGGGGGGATCGGGGAGCTGTTTTTT
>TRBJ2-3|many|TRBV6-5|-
CAARTGFSGADTQYF
TGTGCCGCCAGAACGGGATTCAGTGGGGCAGATACGCAGTATTTT